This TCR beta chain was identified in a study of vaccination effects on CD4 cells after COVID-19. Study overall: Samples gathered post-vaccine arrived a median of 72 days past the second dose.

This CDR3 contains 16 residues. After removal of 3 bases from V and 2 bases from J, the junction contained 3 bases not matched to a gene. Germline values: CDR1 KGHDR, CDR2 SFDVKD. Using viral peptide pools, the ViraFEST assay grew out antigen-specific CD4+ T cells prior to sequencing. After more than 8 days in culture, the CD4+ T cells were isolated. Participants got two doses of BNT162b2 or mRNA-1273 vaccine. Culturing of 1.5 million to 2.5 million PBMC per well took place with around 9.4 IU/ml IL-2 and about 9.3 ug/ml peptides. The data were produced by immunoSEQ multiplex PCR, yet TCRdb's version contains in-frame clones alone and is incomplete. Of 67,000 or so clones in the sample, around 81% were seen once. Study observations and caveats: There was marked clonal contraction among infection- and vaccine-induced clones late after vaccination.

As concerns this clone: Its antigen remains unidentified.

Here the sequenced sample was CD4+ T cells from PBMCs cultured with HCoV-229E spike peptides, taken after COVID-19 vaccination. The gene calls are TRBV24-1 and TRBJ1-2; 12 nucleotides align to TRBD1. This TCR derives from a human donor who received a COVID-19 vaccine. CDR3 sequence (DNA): TGTGCCACCAGTGATCAGGGGACAGGGGGCAACTATGGCTACACCTTC. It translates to CATSDQGTGGNYGYTF.